This is a list of T cell receptor beta chains from one sample in a study of control samples from healthy donors and cancer patients. Some clones are missing from TCRdb's copy, which holds only in-frame ones; the method was immunoSEQ multiplex PCR. This table holds approximately 100,000 clones, roughly 90% found once. The sequenced material came from blood. These receptors were collected from a man aged 25 to 40 in good health. The CDR3 runs from the conserved cysteine through the conserved F or W. The order of the fields is J gene, clone size, V gene, D gene, CDR3 DNA, CDR3 protein. The D gene is left open where the match is weak. Some rows mark clone size as missing; the rest say once, few, many or name a class of expanded clone.

j_call: TRBJ2-3; clone_size: -; v_call: TRBV9; d_call: TRBD2; cdr3_nt: TGTGCCAGCAGCGTAGGACTAGCGGGGGGGCCGACAGATACGCAGTATTTT; cdr3_aa: CASSVGLAGGPTDTQYF
j_call: TRBJ2-3; clone_size: -; v_call: TRBV6-2/TRBV6-3; d_call: -; cdr3_nt: TGTGCCAGCAGCAACCGGAGACAGGGCACAGATACGCAGTATTTT; cdr3_aa: CASSNRRQGTDTQYF
j_call: TRBJ2-5; clone_size: -; v_call: TRBV6-6; d_call: -; cdr3_nt: TGTGCCAGCAGGTACGGGACAAACCGTGAAGAGACCCAGTACTTC; cdr3_aa: CASRYGTNREETQYF
j_call: TRBJ2-2; clone_size: -; v_call: TRBV5-1; d_call: -; cdr3_nt: TGCGCCAGCAGCTTGGACGGCGGGAAGGGGGAGCTGTTTTTT; cdr3_aa: CASSLDGGKGELFF
j_call: TRBJ2-4; clone_size: -; v_call: TRBV7-6; d_call: TRBD2; cdr3_nt: TGTGCCAGCAGTTGGACTAGCGGGACAAACATTCAGTACTTC; cdr3_aa: CASSWTSGTNIQYF
j_call: TRBJ1-1; clone_size: -; v_call: TRBV7-9; d_call: -; cdr3_nt: TGTGCCAGCAGCTTAACCGTATACGGACGGGTTGAAGCTTTCTTT; cdr3_aa: CASSLTVYGRVEAFF
j_call: TRBJ1-1; clone_size: -; v_call: TRBV4-1; d_call: -; cdr3_nt: TGCGCCAGCAGCCAGCCCTGGGGGGCGCGAGGGACTGAAGCTTTCTTT; cdr3_aa: CASSQPWGARGTEAFF
j_call: TRBJ1-1; clone_size: -; v_call: TRBV11-2; d_call: -; cdr3_nt: TGTGCCAGCAGTTTGGTCATGAACACTGAAGCTTTCTTT; cdr3_aa: CASSLVMNTEAFF
j_call: TRBJ2-7; clone_size: -; v_call: TRBV5-5; d_call: -; cdr3_nt: TGTGCCAGCAGCTTGGAAGCGGCAGCTTACGAGCAGTACTTC; cdr3_aa: CASSLEAAAYEQYF
j_call: TRBJ2-1; clone_size: once; v_call: TRBV4-1; d_call: TRBD2; cdr3_nt: TGCGCCAGCAGCCACCCAAAGCGGGGGGGTAACCATGAGCAGTTCTTC; cdr3_aa: CASSHPKRGGNHEQFF
j_call: TRBJ2-5; clone_size: -; v_call: TRBV5-1; d_call: -; cdr3_nt: TGCGCCAGCAGCCCCGGCGGCTACCAAGAGACCCAGTACTTC; cdr3_aa: CASSPGGYQETQYF
j_call: TRBJ1-2; clone_size: -; v_call: TRBV6-5; d_call: TRBD1; cdr3_nt: TGTGCCAGCACCCCTGCCTCAGGGGGCGGTTATGGCTACACCTTC; cdr3_aa: CASTPASGGGYGYTF
j_call: TRBJ2-7; clone_size: -; v_call: TRBV9; d_call: TRBD2; cdr3_nt: TGTGCCAGCAGCGTAGGGACAGTCACATCCGGACTAGCGGGGAGCTCCTACGAGCAGTACTTC; cdr3_aa: CASSVGTVTSGLAGSSYEQYF
j_call: TRBJ2-7; clone_size: -; v_call: TRBV18; d_call: -; cdr3_nt: TGTGCCAGCTCCAAGGACAGTTTGAACGAGCAGTACTTC; cdr3_aa: CASSKDSLNEQYF
j_call: TRBJ1-3; clone_size: once; v_call: TRBV11-2; d_call: -; cdr3_nt: TGTGCCAGCAGCAAAGGAGGGATGAGTGGCTCTGGAAACACCATATATTTT; cdr3_aa: CASSKGGMSGSGNTIYF
j_call: TRBJ2-3; clone_size: -; v_call: TRBV5-6; d_call: -; cdr3_nt: TGTGCCAGCAGCTTTGTGACAACTTCCGACACAGATACGCAGTATTTT; cdr3_aa: CASSFVTTSDTDTQYF